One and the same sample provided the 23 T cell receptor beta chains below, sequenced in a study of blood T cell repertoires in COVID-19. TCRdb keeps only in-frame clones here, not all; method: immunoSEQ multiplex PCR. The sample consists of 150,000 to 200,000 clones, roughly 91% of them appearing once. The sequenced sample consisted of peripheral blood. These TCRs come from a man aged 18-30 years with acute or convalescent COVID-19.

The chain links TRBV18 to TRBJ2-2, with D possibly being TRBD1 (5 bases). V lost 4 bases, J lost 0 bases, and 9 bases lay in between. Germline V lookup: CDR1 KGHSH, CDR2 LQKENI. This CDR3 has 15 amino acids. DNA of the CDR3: TGTGCCAGCTCACTAGACAGATCGAACACCGGGGAGCTGTTTTTT. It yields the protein CASSLDRSNTGELFF.

The CDR3 here is CATSDRARGGTGELFF. The CDR3, as DNA: TGTGCCACCAGTGATAGGGCCCGGGGGGGAACCGGGGAGCTGTTTTTT. The rearrangement joins TRBV24-1 to TRBJ2-2; 8 positions agree with TRBD2. V dropped 3 bases and J dropped 5; count of bases not matched to a gene: 7. The CDR3 has 16 residues. In germline, CDR1 is KGHDR, CDR2 SFDVKD.

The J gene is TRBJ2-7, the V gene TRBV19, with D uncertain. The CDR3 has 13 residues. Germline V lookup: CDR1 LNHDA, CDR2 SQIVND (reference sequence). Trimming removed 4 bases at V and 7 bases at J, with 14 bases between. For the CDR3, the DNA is TGTGCCAGTAGTACTCAATTGTCCCGGGAGCAGTACTTC. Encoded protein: CASSTQLSREQYF.

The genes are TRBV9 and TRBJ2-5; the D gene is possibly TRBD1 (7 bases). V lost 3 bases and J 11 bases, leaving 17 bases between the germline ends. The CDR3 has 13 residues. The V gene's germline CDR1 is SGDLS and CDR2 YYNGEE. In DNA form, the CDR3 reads TGTGCCAGCAGCGGACTTCAGGGGGGCAATCAGTACTTC. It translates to CASSGLQGGNQYF.

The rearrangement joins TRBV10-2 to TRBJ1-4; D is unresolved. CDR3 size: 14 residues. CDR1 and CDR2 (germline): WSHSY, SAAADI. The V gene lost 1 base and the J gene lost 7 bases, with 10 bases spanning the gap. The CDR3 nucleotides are TGCGCCAGCAGTGAGTTTAGCCGTGGTGAAAAACTGTTTTTT. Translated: CASSEFSRGEKLFF.

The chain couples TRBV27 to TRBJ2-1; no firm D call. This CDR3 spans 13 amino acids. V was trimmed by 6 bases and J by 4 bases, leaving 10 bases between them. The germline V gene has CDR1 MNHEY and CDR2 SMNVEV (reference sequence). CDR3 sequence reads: CASRVIQYNEQFF. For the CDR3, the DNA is TGTGCCAGCAGGGTTATTCAGTACAATGAGCAGTTCTTC.

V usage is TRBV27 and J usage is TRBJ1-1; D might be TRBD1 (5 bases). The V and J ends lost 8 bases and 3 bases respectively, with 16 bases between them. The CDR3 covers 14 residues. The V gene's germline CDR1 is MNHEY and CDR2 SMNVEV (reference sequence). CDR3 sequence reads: CASGVLGGDTEAFF. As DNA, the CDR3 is TGTGCCAGCGGGGTGTTGGGGGGGGACACTGAAGCTTTCTTT.

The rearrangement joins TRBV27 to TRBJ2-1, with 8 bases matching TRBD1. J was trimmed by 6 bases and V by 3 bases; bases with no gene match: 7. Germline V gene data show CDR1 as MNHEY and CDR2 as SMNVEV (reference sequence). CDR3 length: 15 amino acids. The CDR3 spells CASSFGQGASNEQFF. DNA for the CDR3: TGTGCCAGCAGTTTCGGGCAGGGGGCGTCCAATGAGCAGTTCTTC.

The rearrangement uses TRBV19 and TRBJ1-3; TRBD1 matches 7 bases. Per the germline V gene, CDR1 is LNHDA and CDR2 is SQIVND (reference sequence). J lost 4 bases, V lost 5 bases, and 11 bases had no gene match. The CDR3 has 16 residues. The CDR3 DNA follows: TGTGCCAGTAGTCTCCGCCCGACAGGGCACGGAAACACCATATATTTT. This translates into CASSLRPTGHGNTIYF.

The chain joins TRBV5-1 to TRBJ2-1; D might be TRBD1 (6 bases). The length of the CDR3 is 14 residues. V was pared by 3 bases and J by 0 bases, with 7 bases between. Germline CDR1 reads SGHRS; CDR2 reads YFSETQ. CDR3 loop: CASSSTGSYNEQFF. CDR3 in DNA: TGCGCCAGCAGCTCGACAGGCTCCTACAATGAGCAGTTCTTC. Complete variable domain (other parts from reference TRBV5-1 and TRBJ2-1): KAGVTQTPRYLIKTRGQQVTLSCSPISGHRSVSWYQQTPGQGLQFLFEYFSETQRNKGNFPGRFSGRQFSNSRSEMNVSTLELGDSALYLCASSSTGSYNEQFFGPGTRLTVL.

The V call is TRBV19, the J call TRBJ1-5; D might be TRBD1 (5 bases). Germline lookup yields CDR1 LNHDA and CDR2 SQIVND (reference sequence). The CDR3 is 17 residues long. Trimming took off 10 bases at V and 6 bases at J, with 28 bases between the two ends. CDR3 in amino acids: CATNIHGGKVDLQPQHF. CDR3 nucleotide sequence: TGTGCCACCAATATTCACGGGGGGAAGGTGGATCTTCAGCCCCAGCATTTT. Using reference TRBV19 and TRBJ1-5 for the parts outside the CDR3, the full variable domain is DGGITQSPKYLFRKEGQNVTLSCEQNLNHDAMYWYRQDPGQGLRLIYYSQIVNDFQKGDIAEGYSVSREKKESFPLTVTSAQKNPTAFYLCATNIHGGKVDLQPQHFGDGTRLSIL.

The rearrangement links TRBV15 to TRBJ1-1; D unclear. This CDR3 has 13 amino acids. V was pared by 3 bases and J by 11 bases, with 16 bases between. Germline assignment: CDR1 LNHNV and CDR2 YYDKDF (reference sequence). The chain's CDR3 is CATSRQDTNYAFF. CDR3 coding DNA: TGTGCCACCAGCAGGCAGGATACCAATTACGCTTTCTTT.

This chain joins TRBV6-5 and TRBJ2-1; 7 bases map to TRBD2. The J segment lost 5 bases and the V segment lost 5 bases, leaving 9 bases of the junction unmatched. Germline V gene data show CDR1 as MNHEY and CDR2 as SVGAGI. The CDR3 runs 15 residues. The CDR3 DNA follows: TGTGCCAGCAGTCTCACCCCGGGACTAAACAATGAGCAGTTCTTC. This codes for CASSLTPGLNNEQFF.

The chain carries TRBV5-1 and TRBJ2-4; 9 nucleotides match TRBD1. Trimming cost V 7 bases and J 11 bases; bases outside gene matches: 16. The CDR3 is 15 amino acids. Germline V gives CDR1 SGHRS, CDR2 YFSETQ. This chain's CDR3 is CASSLWGGQGSVQYF. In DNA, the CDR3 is TGCGCCAGCTCCCTGTGGGGGGGACAGGGTTCAGTTCAGTACTTC.

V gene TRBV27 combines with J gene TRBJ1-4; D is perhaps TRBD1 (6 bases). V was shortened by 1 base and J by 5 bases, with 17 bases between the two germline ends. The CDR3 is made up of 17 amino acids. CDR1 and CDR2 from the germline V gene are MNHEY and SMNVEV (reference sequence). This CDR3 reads CASSLFRGGRGNEKLFF. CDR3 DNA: TGTGCCAGCAGTTTATTTCGGGGGGGCAGGGGAAATGAAAAACTGTTTTTT.

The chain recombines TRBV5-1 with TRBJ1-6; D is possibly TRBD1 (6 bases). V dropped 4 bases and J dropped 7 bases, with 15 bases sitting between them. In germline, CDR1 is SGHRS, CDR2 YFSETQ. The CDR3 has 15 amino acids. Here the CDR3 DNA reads TGCGCCAGCAGCCCTACAGGGTTGGGGAATTCACCCCTCCACTTT. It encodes CASSPTGLGNSPLHF.

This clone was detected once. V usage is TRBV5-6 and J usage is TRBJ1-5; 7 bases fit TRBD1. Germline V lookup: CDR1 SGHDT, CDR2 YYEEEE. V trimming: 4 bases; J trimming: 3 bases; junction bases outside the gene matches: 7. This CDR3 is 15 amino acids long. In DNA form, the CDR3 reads TGTGCCAGCAGCCTAGGCGGACAGGACAATCAGCCCCAGCATTTT. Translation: CASSLGGQDNQPQHF.

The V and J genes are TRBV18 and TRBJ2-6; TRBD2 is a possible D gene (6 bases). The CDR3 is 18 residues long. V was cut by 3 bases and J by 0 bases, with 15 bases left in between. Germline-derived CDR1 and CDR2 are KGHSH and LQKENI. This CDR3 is CASSPEGRFSSGANVLTF. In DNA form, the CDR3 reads TGTGCCAGCTCACCGGAGGGAAGGTTCAGCTCTGGGGCCAACGTCCTGACTTTC.

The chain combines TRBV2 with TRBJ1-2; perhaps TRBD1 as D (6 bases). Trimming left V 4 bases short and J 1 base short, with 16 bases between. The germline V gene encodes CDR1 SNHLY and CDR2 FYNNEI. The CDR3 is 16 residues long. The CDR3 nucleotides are TGTGCCAGCAGTGCGCAACAGGGTCGGGGTAACTATGGCTACACCTTC. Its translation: CASSAQQGRGNYGYTF.

Here the CDR3 reads CASSSSGQGFGTEAFF. As DNA, the CDR3 is TGCGCCAGCAGCTCGTCGGGACAGGGTTTCGGAACTGAAGCTTTCTTT. The V call is TRBV5-1, the J call TRBJ1-1, with 9 bases identical to TRBD1. CDR1 SGHRS and CDR2 YFSETQ come from the germline V gene. The ends lost 3 bases at V and 5 bases at J; junction bases unmatched: 11. The CDR3 has 16 residues. The whole variable domain, filled in from reference TRBV5-1 and TRBJ1-1, reads KAGVTQTPRYLIKTRGQQVTLSCSPISGHRSVSWYQQTPGQGLQFLFEYFSETQRNKGNFPGRFSGRQFSNSRSEMNVSTLELGDSALYLCASSSSGQGFGTEAFFGQGTRLTVV.

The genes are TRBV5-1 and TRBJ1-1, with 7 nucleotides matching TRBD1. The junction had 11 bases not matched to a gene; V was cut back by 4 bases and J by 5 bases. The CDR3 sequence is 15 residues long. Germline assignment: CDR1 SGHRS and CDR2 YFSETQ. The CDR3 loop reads CASSPQQGHETEAFF. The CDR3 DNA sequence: TGCGCCAGCAGCCCGCAACAGGGGCACGAGACTGAAGCTTTCTTT.

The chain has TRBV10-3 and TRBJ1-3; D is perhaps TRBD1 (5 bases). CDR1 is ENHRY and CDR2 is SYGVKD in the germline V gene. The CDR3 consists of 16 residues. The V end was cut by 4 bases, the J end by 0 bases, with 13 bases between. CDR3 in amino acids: CAISGGLSYSGNTIYF. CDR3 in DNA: TGTGCCATCAGTGGGGGACTGTCTTACTCTGGAAACACCATATATTTT.

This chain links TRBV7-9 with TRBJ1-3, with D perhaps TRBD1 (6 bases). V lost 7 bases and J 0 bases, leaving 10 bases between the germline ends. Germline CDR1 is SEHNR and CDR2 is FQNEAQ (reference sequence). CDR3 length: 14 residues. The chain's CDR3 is CASTTGISGNTIYF. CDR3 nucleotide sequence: TGTGCCAGCACCACAGGGATCTCTGGAAACACCATATATTTT. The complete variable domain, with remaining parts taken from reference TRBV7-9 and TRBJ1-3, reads DTGVSQNPRHKITKRGQNVTFRCDPISEHNRLYWYRQTLGQGPEFLTYFQNEAQLEKSRLLSDRFSAERPKGSFSTLEIQRTEQGDSAMYLCASTTGISGNTIYFGEGSWLTVV.